The entry that follows covers one T cell receptor beta chain sequence. The CDR3 is 16 residues long. Germline V gene lookup returns CDR1 MDHEN and CDR2 SYDVKM. With 1 base clipped from V and 7 bases from J, the junction kept 6 bases outside the gene matches. This entry is derived from a study of blood T cell repertoires in COVID-19. Across the study: Acute and convalescent COVID-19 specimens originated in the United States, Italy and Spain. Sample material is recorded as cDNA or gDNA derived from T cells, B-cell-depleted T cells, or PBMCs.

Under the authors' procedure: Reference gene primers were amplified, and this amplification served to estimate nucleated cell counts. Some clones are missing from TCRdb's copy, which holds only in-frame ones; the method was immunoSEQ multiplex PCR. From that table come the V and J calls and clone size; the DNA was used to work out D and trimming. The table has 150,000 or so clones, about 86% seen once. The rearrangement joins TRBV28 to TRBJ2-1, with TRBD1 matching 11 bases. The sample taken for sequencing was peripheral blood. This TCR came from an elderly woman with acute or convalescent COVID-19. This chain's CDR3 is CASSLSWRDRGNEQFF. CDR3 coding DNA: TGTGCCAGCAGTTTATCCTGGCGGGACAGGGGGAATGAGCAGTTCTTC.